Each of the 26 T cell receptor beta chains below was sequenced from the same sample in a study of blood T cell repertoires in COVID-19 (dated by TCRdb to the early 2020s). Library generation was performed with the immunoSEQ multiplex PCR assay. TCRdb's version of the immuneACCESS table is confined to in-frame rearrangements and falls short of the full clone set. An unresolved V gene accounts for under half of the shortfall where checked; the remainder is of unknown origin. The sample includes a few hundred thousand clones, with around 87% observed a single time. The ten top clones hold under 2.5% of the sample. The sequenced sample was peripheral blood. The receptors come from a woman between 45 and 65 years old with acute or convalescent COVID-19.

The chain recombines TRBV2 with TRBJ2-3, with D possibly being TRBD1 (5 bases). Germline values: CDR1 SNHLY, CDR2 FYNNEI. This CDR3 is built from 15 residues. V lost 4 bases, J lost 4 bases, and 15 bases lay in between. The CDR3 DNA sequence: TGTGCCAGCAGTGTAGGCAGGGCACATTCAGATACGCAGTATTTT. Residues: CASSVGRAHSDTQYF.

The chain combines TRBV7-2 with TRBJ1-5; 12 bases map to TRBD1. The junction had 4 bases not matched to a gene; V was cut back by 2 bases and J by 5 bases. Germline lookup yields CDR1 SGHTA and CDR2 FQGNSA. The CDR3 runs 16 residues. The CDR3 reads CASSLLGTGGDQPQHF. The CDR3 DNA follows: TGTGCCAGCAGCTTATTGGGGACAGGGGGCGATCAGCCCCAGCATTTT.

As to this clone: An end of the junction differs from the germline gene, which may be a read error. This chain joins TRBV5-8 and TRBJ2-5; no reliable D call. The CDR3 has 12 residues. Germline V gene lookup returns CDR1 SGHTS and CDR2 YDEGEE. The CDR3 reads CANSLVSETQYF. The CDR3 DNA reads TGTGCCAACAGCTTGGTTTCTGAGACCCAGTACTTC.

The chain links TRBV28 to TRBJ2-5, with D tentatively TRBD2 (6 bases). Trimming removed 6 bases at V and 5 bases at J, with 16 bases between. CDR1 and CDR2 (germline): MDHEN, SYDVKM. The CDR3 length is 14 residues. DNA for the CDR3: TGTGCCAGCAGGGATGCGGGATCGGGCGAGACCCAGTACTTC. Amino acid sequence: CASRDAGSGETQYF.

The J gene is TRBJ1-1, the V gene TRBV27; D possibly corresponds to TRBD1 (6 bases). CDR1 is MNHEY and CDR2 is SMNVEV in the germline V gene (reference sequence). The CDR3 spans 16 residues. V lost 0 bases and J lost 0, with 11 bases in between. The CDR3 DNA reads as TGTGCCAGCAGTTTATCGGGTGGGACAATGAACACTGAAGCTTTCTTT. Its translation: CASSLSGGTMNTEAFF.

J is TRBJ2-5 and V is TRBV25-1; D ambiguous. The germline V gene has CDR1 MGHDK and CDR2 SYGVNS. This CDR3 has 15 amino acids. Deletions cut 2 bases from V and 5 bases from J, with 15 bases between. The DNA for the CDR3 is TGTGCCAGCAGTGAAGGAAACGGCGAGGTGGAGACCCAGTACTTC. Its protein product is CASSEGNGEVETQYF.

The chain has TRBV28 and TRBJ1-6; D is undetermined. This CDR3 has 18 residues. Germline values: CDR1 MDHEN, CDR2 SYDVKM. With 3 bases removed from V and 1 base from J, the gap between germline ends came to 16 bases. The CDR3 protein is CASSFRPLSGSYNSPLHF. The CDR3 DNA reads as TGTGCCAGCAGTTTCCGCCCGTTATCGGGGTCCTATAATTCACCCCTCCACTTT.

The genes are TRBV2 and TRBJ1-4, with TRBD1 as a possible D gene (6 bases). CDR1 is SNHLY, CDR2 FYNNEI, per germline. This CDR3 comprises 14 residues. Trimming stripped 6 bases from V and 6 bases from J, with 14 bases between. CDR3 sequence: CASSRDKRYEKLFF. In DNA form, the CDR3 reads TGTGCCAGCAGCAGGGACAAGCGGTATGAAAAACTGTTTTTT.

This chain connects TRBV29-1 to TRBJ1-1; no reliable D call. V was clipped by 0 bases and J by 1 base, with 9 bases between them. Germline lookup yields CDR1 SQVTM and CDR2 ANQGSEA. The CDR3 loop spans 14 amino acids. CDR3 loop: CSVEDLGENTEAFF. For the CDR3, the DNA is TGCAGCGTTGAAGATTTAGGAGAGAACACTGAAGCTTTCTTT.

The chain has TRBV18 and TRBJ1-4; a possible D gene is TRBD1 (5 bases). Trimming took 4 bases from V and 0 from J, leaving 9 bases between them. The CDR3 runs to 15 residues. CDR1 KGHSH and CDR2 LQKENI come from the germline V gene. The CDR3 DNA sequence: TGTGCCAGCTCACAGGGGATGGCAACTAATGAAAAACTGTTTTTT. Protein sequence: CASSQGMATNEKLFF.

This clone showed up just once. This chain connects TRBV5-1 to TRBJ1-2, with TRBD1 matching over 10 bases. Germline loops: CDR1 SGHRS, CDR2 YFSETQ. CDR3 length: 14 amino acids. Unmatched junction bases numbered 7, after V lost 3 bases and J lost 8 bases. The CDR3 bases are TGCGCCAGCAGCTCTATGGGACAGGGGCAAGGCTACACCTTC. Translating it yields CASSSMGQGQGYTF.

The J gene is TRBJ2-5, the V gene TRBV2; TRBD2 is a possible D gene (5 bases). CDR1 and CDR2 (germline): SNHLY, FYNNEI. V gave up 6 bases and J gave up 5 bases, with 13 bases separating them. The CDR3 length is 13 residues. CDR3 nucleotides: TGTGCCAGCAGCCTCCTGGAGCGGGAGACCCAGTACTTC. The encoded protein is CASSLLERETQYF.

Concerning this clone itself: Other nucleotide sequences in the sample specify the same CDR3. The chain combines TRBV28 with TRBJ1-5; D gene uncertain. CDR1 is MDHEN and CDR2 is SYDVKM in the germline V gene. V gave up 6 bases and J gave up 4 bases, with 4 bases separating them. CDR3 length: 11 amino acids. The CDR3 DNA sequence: TGTGCCAGCAGCCCTAATCAGCCCCAGCATTTT. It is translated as CASSPNQPQHF.

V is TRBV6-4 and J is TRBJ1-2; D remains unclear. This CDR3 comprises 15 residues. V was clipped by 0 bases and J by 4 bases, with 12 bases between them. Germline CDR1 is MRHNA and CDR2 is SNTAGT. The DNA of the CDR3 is TGTGCCAGCAGTGACTCTGTGGGGAGTGGCTATGGCTACACCTTC. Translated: CASSDSVGSGYGYTF.

The CDR3 is CASSPQRSSGNTIYF. DNA of the CDR3: TGTGCCAGCTCACCACAGAGGAGCTCTGGAAACACCATATATTTT. The chain links TRBV18 to TRBJ1-3; the D is unclear. The CDR3 extends over 15 amino acids. Germline V gives CDR1 KGHSH, CDR2 LQKENI. Trimming stripped 1 base from V and 0 bases from J, with 7 bases between.

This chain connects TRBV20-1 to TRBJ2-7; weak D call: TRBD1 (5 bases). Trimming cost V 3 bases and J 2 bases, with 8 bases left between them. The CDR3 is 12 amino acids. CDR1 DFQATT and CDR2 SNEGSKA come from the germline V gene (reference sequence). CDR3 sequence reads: CSASDRTYEQYF. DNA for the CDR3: TGCAGTGCTAGTGACAGAACCTACGAGCAGTACTTC.

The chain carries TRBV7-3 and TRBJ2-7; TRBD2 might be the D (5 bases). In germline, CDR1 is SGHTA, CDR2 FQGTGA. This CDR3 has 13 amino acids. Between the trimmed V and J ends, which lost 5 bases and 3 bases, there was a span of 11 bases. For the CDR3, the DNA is TGTGCCAGCAGCCTGTATGGGAGCTACGAGCAGTACTTC. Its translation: CASSLYGSYEQYF.

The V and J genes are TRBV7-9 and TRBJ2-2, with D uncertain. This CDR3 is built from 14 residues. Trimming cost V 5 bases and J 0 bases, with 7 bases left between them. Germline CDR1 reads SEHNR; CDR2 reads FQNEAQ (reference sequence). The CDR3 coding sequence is TGTGCCAGCAGCCCCGGGTCGAACACCGGGGAGCTGTTTTTT. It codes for CASSPGSNTGELFF. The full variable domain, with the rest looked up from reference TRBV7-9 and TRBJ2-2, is DTGVSQNPRHKITKRGQNVTFRCDPISEHNRLYWYRQTLGQGPEFLTYFQNEAQLEKSRLLSDRFSAERPKGSFSTLEIQRTEQGDSAMYLCASSPGSNTGELFFGEGSRLTVL.

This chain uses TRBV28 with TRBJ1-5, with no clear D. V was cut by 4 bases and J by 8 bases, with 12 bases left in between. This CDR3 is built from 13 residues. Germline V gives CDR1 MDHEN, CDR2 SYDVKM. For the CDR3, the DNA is TGTGCCAGCAGTTCGTCTAGGTCGGAGCCCCAGCATTTT. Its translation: CASSSSRSEPQHF.

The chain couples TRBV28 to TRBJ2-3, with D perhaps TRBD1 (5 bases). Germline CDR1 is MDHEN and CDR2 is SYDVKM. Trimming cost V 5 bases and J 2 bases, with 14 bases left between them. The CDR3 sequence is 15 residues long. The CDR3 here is CASSALQGPTDTQYF. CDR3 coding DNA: TGTGCCAGCAGTGCCCTCCAGGGTCCCACAGATACGCAGTATTTT.

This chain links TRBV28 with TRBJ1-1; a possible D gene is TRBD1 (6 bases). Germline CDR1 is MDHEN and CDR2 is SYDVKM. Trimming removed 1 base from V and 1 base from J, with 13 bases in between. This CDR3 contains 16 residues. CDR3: CASSLYGIRGNTEAFF. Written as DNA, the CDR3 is TGTGCCAGCAGTTTATATGGGATCAGGGGGAACACTGAAGCTTTCTTT.

CDR3 coding DNA: TGTGCCAGCACCCCCGCGGGAGCTTACTCTGGGGCCAACGTCCTGACTTTC. Its protein is CASTPAGAYSGANVLTF. This chain connects TRBV27 to TRBJ2-6; 7 nucleotides agree with TRBD2. Looked up from germline, CDR1 is MNHEY and CDR2 is SMNVEV (reference sequence). The CDR3 has 17 residues. V dropped 7 bases and J dropped 0; count of bases not matched to a gene: 9.

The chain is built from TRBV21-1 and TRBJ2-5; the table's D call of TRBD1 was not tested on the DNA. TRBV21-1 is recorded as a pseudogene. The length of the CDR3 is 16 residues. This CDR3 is CASSKAGTGVQETQYF. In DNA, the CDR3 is TGTGCCAGCAGCAAAGCGGGGACAGGGGTACAAGAGACCCAGTACTTC.

CDR3 sequence reads: CASSPSRSGGGTEAFF. CDR3 in DNA: TGTGCCAGCTCACCTTCCCGTTCAGGGGGAGGCACTGAAGCTTTCTTT. The V call is TRBV18, the J call TRBJ1-1, with TRBD1 identical over 7 bases. CDR1 and CDR2 from the germline V gene are KGHSH and LQKENI. This CDR3 spans 16 amino acids. The junction had 11 bases not matched to a gene; V was cut back by 3 bases and J by 4 bases.

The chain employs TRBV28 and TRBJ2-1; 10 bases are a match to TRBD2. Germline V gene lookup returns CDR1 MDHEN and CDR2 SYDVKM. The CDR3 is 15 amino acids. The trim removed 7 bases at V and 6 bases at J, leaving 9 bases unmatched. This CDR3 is CASISGRANGNEQFF. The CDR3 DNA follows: TGTGCCAGCATAAGCGGGAGGGCCAACGGCAATGAGCAGTTCTTC.

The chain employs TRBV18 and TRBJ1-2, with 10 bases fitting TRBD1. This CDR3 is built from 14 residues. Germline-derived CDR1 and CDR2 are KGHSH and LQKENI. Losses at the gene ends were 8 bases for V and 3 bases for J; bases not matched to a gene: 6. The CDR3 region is CASTRQGADYGYTF. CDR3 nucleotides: TGTGCCAGCACTAGACAGGGGGCCGACTATGGCTACACCTTC.